A selection of T cell receptor beta chains follows, all from one sample in a study of cytomegalovirus exposure and HLA in healthy donors. The assay was immunoSEQ multiplex PCR, and TCRdb's table has in-frame clones only and misses some. The sample spans around 200,000 clones; the ten largest clones claim 0.75% to 1%. Material: PBMCs. These TCRs come from a woman younger than 45 in good health and CMV-seropositive. Each CDR3 is given with its conserved first and last residue. D genes are given only for firm matches.

D gene	J gene	V gene	CDR3 length	CDR3 protein	CDR3 DNA
NA	TRBJ2-7	TRBV30	14	CAWSVWGVTYEQYF	TGTGCCTGGAGTGTATGGGGGGTAACCTACGAGCAGTACTTC
NA	TRBJ2-2	TRBV27	12	CASSPLAGELFF	TGTGCCAGCAGTCCTCTAGCGGGGGAGCTGTTTTTT
TRBD2	TRBJ2-5	TRBV6-6	15	CASSLLAGFQETQYF	TGTGCCAGCAGCCTCCTAGCGGGGTTCCAAGAGACCCAGTACTTC
TRBD2	TRBJ2-5	TRBV4-3	18	CASSQDFGLAGGGETQYF	TGCGCCAGCAGCCAAGACTTCGGACTAGCGGGAGGTGGGGAGACCCAGTACTTC
NA	TRBJ1-1	TRBV28	12	CASSLLRTEAFF	TGTGCCAGCAGTTTGTTGCGCACTGAAGCTTTCTTT
TRBD1	TRBJ1-3	TRBV4-1	18	CASSQDPSTGGSGNTIYF	TGCGCCAGCAGCCAAGATCCTTCGACAGGGGGCTCTGGAAACACCATATATTTT
NA	TRBJ2-3	TRBV11-2	16	CASSFFLSARGDTQYF	TGTGCCAGCAGCTTTTTCCTCAGCGCCCGAGGAGATACGCAGTATTTT
NA	TRBJ2-1	TRBV2	10	CASKGYEQFF	TGTGCCAGCAAGGGGTATGAGCAGTTCTTC
NA	TRBJ2-2	TRBV11-2	18	CASSNPGGSGINTGELFF	TGTGCCAGCAGCAACCCAGGGGGTAGCGGGATTAACACCGGGGAGCTGTTTTTT
TRBD2	TRBJ2-5	TRBV10-3	13	CAISAGGSETQYF	TGTGCCATCAGTGCGGGCGGGAGTGAGACCCAGTACTTC
NA	TRBJ1-5	TRBV21-1	20	CASSYSTTIRALTGNQPQHF	TGTGCCAGCAGCTATAGTACTACAATCCGGGCCTTGACAGGCAATCAGCCCCAGCATTTT
TRBD2	TRBJ2-2	TRBV4-1	19	CASSRPGLAGWEGTGELFF	TGCGCCAGCAGCCGTCCGGGACTAGCGGGGTGGGAGGGGACCGGGGAGCTGTTTTTT
TRBD2	TRBJ2-2	TRBV7-7	16	CASSPSSGTNTGELFF	TGTGCCAGCAGCCCTTCCAGCGGGACGAACACCGGGGAGCTGTTTTTT
TRBD1	TRBJ2-3	TRBV6-1	15	CAANSGGLSTDTQYF	TGTGCCGCGAATTCAGGGGGCCTCAGCACAGATACGCAGTATTTT
TRBD1	TRBJ1-2	TRBV4-3	16	CASSQEGARGYYGYTF	TGCGCCAGCAGCCAAGAGGGGGCCAGGGGGTACTATGGCTACACCTTC
NA	TRBJ2-1	TRBV5-1	15	CASSLTDSSYNEQFF	TGCGCCAGCAGCTTGACCGATAGCTCCTACAATGAGCAGTTCTTC
NA	TRBJ2-7	TRBV7-9	13	CASSLEGNYEQYF	TGTGCCAGCAGCCTAGAGGGGAACTACGAGCAGTACTTC
TRBD1	TRBJ2-1	TRBV18	13	CASSPGQPNEQFF	TGTGCCAGCTCACCGGGACAGCCCAATGAGCAGTTCTTC
TRBD1	TRBJ1-2	TRBV4-3	15	CASSRHRDSVYGYTF	TGCGCCAGCAGCCGCCACCGGGACAGTGTCTATGGCTACACCTTC
NA	TRBJ1-2	TRBV5-6	13	CASSFDTSYGYTF	TGTGCCAGCAGCTTTGACACCTCCTATGGCTACACCTTC
TRBD1	TRBJ1-5	TRBV7-9	16	CASSLEGTGRNQPQHF	TGTGCCAGCAGCTTAGAAGGGACAGGGCGCAATCAGCCCCAGCATTTT
NA	TRBJ2-7	TRBV4-3	15	CASSQDRWSSYEQYF	TGCGCCAGCAGCCAAGATCGATGGAGCTCCTACGAGCAGTACTTC
NA	TRBJ1-3	TRBV7-8	12	CASRQAGNTIYF	TGTGCCAGCAGACAGGCTGGAAACACCATATATTTT
NA	TRBJ1-1	TRBV10-2	12	CASSGAAAEAFF	TGCGCCAGCAGTGGGGCAGCCGCTGAAGCTTTCTTT
NA	TRBJ2-7	TRBV28	14	CASSLGGGGYEQYF	TGTGCCAGCAGTTTAGGCGGGGGCGGCTACGAGCAGTACTTC
TRBD2	TRBJ2-1	TRBV11-2	14	CASSFGGTNNEQFF	TGTGCCAGCAGCTTTGGGGGGACTAACAATGAGCAGTTCTTC